These T cell receptor beta chains were read from a single sample in a study of blood T cell repertoires in COVID-19. Libraries were prepared by immunoSEQ multiplex PCR; TCRdb keeps only in-frame clonotypes and omits some of them. The sample has 200,000 to 250,000 clones, 88% seen once. The sequencing sample was made of PBMCs or T cells enriched from blood (not recorded which). Receptors were obtained from a woman aged 25 to 39 who had been exposed to COVID-19. CDR3s include the opening cysteine and the closing phenylalanine or tryptophan. D genes are given only for firm matches. The listing skips clone size in some rows; elsewhere it reads once, few, many or a size class.

d_call j_call v_call clone_size cdr3_nt cdr3_aa
. TRBJ2-1 TRBV2 . TGTGCCAGCAGTCCACTAAACGGGGATTACAATGAGCAGTTCTTC CASSPLNGDYNEQFF
. TRBJ1-2 TRBV4-1 . TGCGCCAGCAGCCACCCAAACAGGGACCCTCCCAATGGCTACACCTTC CASSHPNRDPPNGYTF
TRBD2 TRBJ2-7 TRBV7-9 . TGTGCCAGCAGCTCTCCGACTAGCGGGAGCTACGAGCAGTACTTC CASSSPTSGSYEQYF
. TRBJ2-7 TRBV6-1 few TGTGCCAGCAGTGAAGTGGCGGGCCATACCTACGAGCAGTACTTC CASSEVAGHTYEQYF
TRBD1 TRBJ1-5 TRBV28 . TGTGCCAGCAGTCTAGGGACAGGCAATCAGCCCCAGCATTTT CASSLGTGNQPQHF
TRBD2 TRBJ2-3 TRBV7-6 . TGTGCCAGCAGCTTAGGGACTGACCTAGCGGGAGTTGTTGATACGCAGTATTTT CASSLGTDLAGVVDTQYF
TRBD2 TRBJ2-5 TRBV30 . TGTGCCTGGAGTGTACAGGACGGGGGGGGCCCGGAGACCCAGTACTTC CAWSVQDGGGPETQYF
TRBD2 TRBJ2-2 TRBV5-1 . TGCGCCAGCAGCTTGCGACTAGCGGGAGGGCCAGACACCGGGGAGCTGTTTTTT CASSLRLAGGPDTGELFF
TRBD1 TRBJ1-4 TRBV2 . TGTGCCAGCAGACAGGGGTCCGGGAATGAAAAACTGTTTTTT CASRQGSGNEKLFF
TRBD1 TRBJ2-5 TRBV30 few TGTGCCTGGTCGACAGGGTATGAGGAGACCCAGTACTTC CAWSTGYEETQYF
TRBD2 TRBJ2-7 TRBV10-2 . TGCGCCAGCAGTGTTGGGGCGGGAGTGTCATACGAGCAGTACTTC CASSVGAGVSYEQYF
. TRBJ2-7 TRBV28 once TGTGCCAGCAATTTAGCAGGGTCCGGGGAGCAGTACTTC CASNLAGSGEQYF
. TRBJ1-2 TRBV6-5 . TGTGCCAGCAGTTACTCTTCCAGGGGCGGTGGCTACACCTTC CASSYSSRGGGYTF
. TRBJ1-3 TRBV14 . TGTGCCAGCAGATACAGGTGGGCAGGGCAATCGAGCTCTGGAAACACCATATATTTT CASRYRWAGQSSSGNTIYF
TRBD1 TRBJ2-7 TRBV15 . TGTGCCACCAGCAGAGGAGGGACAGGGGACTACGAGCAGTACTTC CATSRGGTGDYEQYF
TRBD1 TRBJ2-4 TRBV2 . TGTGCCAGCTGGCAACCCGACAGGGGAGACAAAAACATTCAGTACTTC CASWQPDRGDKNIQYF
. TRBJ1-1 TRBV2 . TGTGCCAGCAGTTATGAGCAGGGGCAGAACACTGAAGCTTTCTTT CASSYEQGQNTEAFF
. TRBJ2-1 TRBV21-1 . TGTGCCAGCAGCAAAGTAATAGGAGCGGACGACCACAATGAGCAGTTCTTC CASSKVIGADDHNEQFF
. TRBJ2-7 TRBV11-2 . TGTGCCAGCAGCTCGGGGGTACGGGTCTACGAGCAGTACTTC CASSSGVRVYEQYF
. TRBJ1-1 TRBV5-1 . TGCGCCAGCAGCTTGGGCGGGACCACTGAAGCTTTCTTT CASSLGGTTEAFF
TRBD2 TRBJ2-7 TRBV29-1 . TGCAGCGTGAGGCGGGAGGGCCTCTACGAGCAGTACTTC CSVRREGLYEQYF
. TRBJ1-2 TRBV9 . TGTGCCAGCAGCCCGCAAACAATAACAGGGAACTATGGCTACACCTTC CASSPQTITGNYGYTF
. TRBJ1-1 TRBV29-1 . TGCAGCGCGGAGCAGAACACTGAAGCTTTCTTT CSAEQNTEAFF
. TRBJ1-1 TRBV5-5 once TGTGCCAGCAGCTTCGGGGGGTCTGAAGCTTTCTTT CASSFGGSEAFF
TRBD2 TRBJ2-7 TRBV5-4 . TGTGCCAGCAGCGGGGGGACTAGCGGACCTATCTACGAGCAGTACTTC CASSGGTSGPIYEQYF
TRBD1 TRBJ1-2 TRBV29-1 once TGCAGCGTTCTTATGGGGGACAGGGGGCGCATCTCTGGCTACACCTTC CSVLMGDRGRISGYTF
. TRBJ2-7 TRBV7-8 . TGTGCCAGCAGCTTAGGGACAGCAAACAACTTGCAGTACTTC CASSLGTANNLQYF
. TRBJ2-1 TRBV3-1/TRBV3-2 once TGTGCCAGCAGCCCAGCTTGGGGGACTGGGAATGAGCAGTTCTTC CASSPAWGTGNEQFF
. TRBJ1-5 TRBV10-3 . TGTGCCATCAGTGAGTCGAGGGGGGGCCCTCAGCCCCAGCATTTT CAISESRGGPQPQHF
. TRBJ1-2 TRBV11-2 . TGTGCCAGCAGCTCCCCCGGAGGGAGGGACCATGGCTACACCTTC CASSSPGGRDHGYTF
. TRBJ1-1 TRBV12-3/TRBV12-4 . TGTGCCAGCAAGAGCGTAGTCGAAGCTTTCTTT CASKSVVEAFF
. TRBJ1-2 TRBV3-1/TRBV3-2 once TGTGCCAGCAGCCAACTACCGCGTCTCTATGGCTACACCTTC CASSQLPRLYGYTF
. TRBJ2-1 TRBV6-5 . TGTGCCAGCACAAGGGGGACGCCATACAATGAGCAGTTCTTC CASTRGTPYNEQFF
TRBD1 TRBJ2-5 TRBV28 . TGTGCCAGCAGGCCGCCGGGACAGCTAAAAGAGACCCAGTACTTC CASRPPGQLKETQYF
. TRBJ1-5 TRBV27 few TGTGCCAGCAGTTTTACAGCTAGCAATCAGCCCCAGCATTTT CASSFTASNQPQHF
TRBD2 TRBJ2-5 TRBV19 . TGTGCCAGTAGTCCCCTCTTGAGCGGGAACCAAGAGACCCAGTACTTC CASSPLLSGNQETQYF
TRBD2 TRBJ2-5 TRBV4-1 . TGCGCCAGCAGCCGACTAGCGGGTGTCAAGAAAGAGACCCAGTACTTC CASSRLAGVKKETQYF
TRBD1 TRBJ2-1 TRBV6-5 . TGTGCCAGCAGGGGCGGGACAGGGGAGATTAATGAGCAGTTCTTC CASRGGTGEINEQFF
. TRBJ1-6 TRBV27 . TGTGCCAGCAGTTTATGGCAGAAAAATAATTCACCCCTCCACTTT CASSLWQKNNSPLHF
. TRBJ1-1 TRBV6-4 . TGTGCCAGCAGTGACACGATTCGAGGCCGAGCTTTCTTT CASSDTIRGRAFF
. TRBJ2-7 TRBV10-1 . TGCGCCAGCAGTGACGGACTCGGGGAGCAGTACTTC CASSDGLGEQYF
TRBD2 TRBJ2-3 TRBV6-5 . TGTGCCAGCAAACTTAGCGGGAACACAGATACGCAGTATTTT CASKLSGNTDTQYF
. TRBJ1-1 TRBV25-1 . TGTGCCAGCAGTGATTCGGGAACTGAAGCTTTCTTT CASSDSGTEAFF
. TRBJ1-6 TRBV7-9 . TGTGCCAGCAGCTTACTAATCGGGGGGCTCCACTTT CASSLLIGGLHF
. TRBJ2-5 TRBV7-8 . TGTGCCAGCAGCTTAGGGACAGTTAAAGAGACCCAGTACTTC CASSLGTVKETQYF
. TRBJ1-6 TRBV2 once TGTGCCAGCAACCAGGGAACCCAACCCAATTCACCCCTCCACTTT CASNQGTQPNSPLHF
TRBD1 TRBJ1-1 TRBV5-1 . TGCGCCAGCAGCTTGGATGCAGGGGGCCCGTACACTGAAGCTTTCTTT CASSLDAGGPYTEAFF
. TRBJ2-7 TRBV20-1 . TGCAGTGCTAGTGCGGCCAGACTGAACGAGCAGTACTTC CSASAARLNEQYF
. TRBJ2-3 TRBV3-1/TRBV3-2 . TGTGCCAGCAGCCAAGATAGGACGGGGGACACAGATACGCAGTATTTT CASSQDRTGDTDTQYF
. TRBJ2-3 TRBV12-3/TRBV12-4 . TGTGCCAGCAGTTCCAATACAGATACGCAGTATTTT CASSSNTDTQYF
. TRBJ1-1 TRBV20-1 few TGCAGTGCTTACTCCGGGACTGAAGCTTTCTTT CSAYSGTEAFF
TRBD2 TRBJ2-2 TRBV11-3 . TGTGCCAGCAGCCCGGGACTAGCGGGAGTCGCCGGGGAGCTGTTTTTT CASSPGLAGVAGELFF